This T cell receptor (beta chain) was captured by sequencing in a study of graft-versus-host responses after intestinal transplantation (dated by TCRdb to the early 2020s). With regard to the full study: The transplants that recipients got were multivisceral, liver-intestinal, or isolated intestinal. Rather than being sequenced by the commercial service, samples from a few later patients were sequenced in-house on an Illumina MiSeq and processed with MiXCR. After intestinal transplantation, graft-versus-host and host-versus-graft alloreactive T cell clones in the graft, circulation and bone marrow were tracked using bulk TCR-beta CDR3 sequencing. To identify alloreactive clones, pre-transplant mixed lymphocyte reaction products were sequenced and then compared with unstimulated pre-transplant donor and recipient T cells. All recipients received anti-thymocyte globulin induction followed by maintenance tacrolimus and steroids for about three years. A cohort of approximately 23 intestinal transplant recipients, including one retransplant, was enrolled, and a few patients lacking pretransplant specimens were excluded. A peak of at least 4% donor T cells among recipient peripheral blood mononuclear cells was the definition used for donor T cell macrochimerism. Overall results and qualifications from the work: GvH clones turned up in recipient bone marrow, with some appearing earlier in ileal mucosa or blood, a pattern consistent with an intestinal mucosal origin. In patients with donor T cell macrochimerism, the allografts had high GvH to HvG T cell clonal ratios. Early after transplant, peak levels of circulating GvH clones were associated with declines in HvG clones. The relatively low number and heterogeneity of intestinal transplant patients limited the conclusions.

The protocol used for the library was the immunoSEQ multiplex PCR assay. For most patients, genomic DNA was isolated with the Qiagen DNeasy Blood and Tissue Kit and sent frozen to Adaptive Biotechnologies for TCR sequencing. For most patients, genomic DNA was subjected to high-throughput TCR-beta CDR3 sequencing by Adaptive Biotechnologies. The paper's processing steps were these. TCR sequencing data were retrieved from Adaptive's ImmunoSEQ software for 15 to 20 patients, whereas three other patients were processed with MiXCR and VDJtools. To correct CD4 versus CD8 sorting errors, sequences present in both subsets at a frequency ratio below 5:1 were removed. CDR3 nucleotide sequences shared by donor and recipient were removed because the origin of these sequences could not be assigned. Alloreactive clones required at least 2-fold expansion over unstimulated cells and minimum CFSE-low frequency of 0.002% (template counts) or 0.001% (read counts). Mappable clones were those detected in sequenced pre-transplant spleen, lymph node, or MLR CFSE-low populations of the donor or recipient. Cumulative frequency of alloreactive clones was calculated as a percentage of all sequences weighted by copy number. TCRdb retrieved this table from immuneACCESS and kept in-frame rearrangements only. Not all clones are present; in checked studies, unresolved V genes account for under half, and no reason is known for the remainder. V and J calls and clone size are given by that table; D and trimming were obtained from the DNA. Recorded for this sample are some 85,000 clones; 80% to 95% of them occurred a single time. The ten largest make up roughly 0.4% of the sample.

Read against the paper, the sample's time point label means: cells obtained before transplantation from donor or recipient. CD3+CD4+ and CD3+CD8+ populations were FACS-sorted from unstimulated pre-transplant donor and recipient cells taken from spleen or lymph nodes. The germline V gene encodes CDR1 PRHDT and CDR2 FYEKMQ (reference sequence). The CDR3 goes from the cysteine to the phenylalanine over 14 residues. This entry keeps only the CDR3 DNA: 42 bases, framed from base 1. As regards this clone: Its antigen specificity is not known. No much larger clone is present one base from it, and per-base qualities are unavailable.

The source was unstimulated CD8+ T cells sorted from spleen or lymph node cells, collected before transplant. This TCR derives from a human donor who was the organ donor for an intestinal transplant. This chain joins TRBV13 to TRBJ2-5, with TRBD1 as a weak D call on 6 bases. The J call may be mistaken, given a closer DNA end match to TRBJ2-7. The DNA sequence reads TGTGCCAGCAGCTTTTTTGGACAGAACTACGAGCAGTACTTC. Translated, this gives CASSFFGQNYEQYF.